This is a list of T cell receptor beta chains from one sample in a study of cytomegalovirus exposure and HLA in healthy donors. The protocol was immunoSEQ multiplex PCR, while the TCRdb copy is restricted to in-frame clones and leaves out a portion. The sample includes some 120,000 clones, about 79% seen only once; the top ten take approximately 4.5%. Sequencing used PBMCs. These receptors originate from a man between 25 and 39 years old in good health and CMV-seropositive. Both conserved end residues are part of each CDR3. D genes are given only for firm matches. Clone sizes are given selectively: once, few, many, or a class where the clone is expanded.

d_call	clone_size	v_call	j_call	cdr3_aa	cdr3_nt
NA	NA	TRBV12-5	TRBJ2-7	CASGARGYEQYF	TGTGCTAGTGGTGCCAGGGGTTACGAGCAGTACTTC
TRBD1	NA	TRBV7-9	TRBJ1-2	CASSPGRGPVYGYTF	TGTGCCAGCAGCCCAGGAAGGGGGCCTGTCTATGGCTACACCTTC
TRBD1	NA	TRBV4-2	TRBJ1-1	CASSQVTGANTEAFF	TGTGCCAGCAGCCAAGTTACAGGGGCGAACACTGAAGCTTTCTTT
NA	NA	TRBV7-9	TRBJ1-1	CASSLLGPNTEAFF	TGTGCCAGCAGCTTACTTGGGCCGAACACTGAAGCTTTCTTT
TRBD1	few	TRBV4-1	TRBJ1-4	CASSQGGTGWNEKLFF	TGCGCCAGCAGCCAAGGAGGGACAGGGTGGAATGAAAAACTGTTTTTT
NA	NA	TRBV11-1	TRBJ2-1	CASSTRGRYNEQFF	TGTGCCAGCAGCACCCGGGGGAGATACAATGAGCAGTTCTTC
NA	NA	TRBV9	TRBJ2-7	CASSPRAAFHEQYF	TGTGCCAGCAGCCCCCGAGCCGCGTTCCACGAGCAGTACTTC
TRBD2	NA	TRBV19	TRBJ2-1	CASSRDYSIHEQFF	TGTGCCAGTAGTAGGGACTATTCAATCCATGAGCAGTTCTTC
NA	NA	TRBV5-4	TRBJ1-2	CASSLVFRGGYGYTF	TGTGCCAGCAGCTTAGTTTTCAGGGGCGGCTATGGCTACACCTTC
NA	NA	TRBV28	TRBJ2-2	CASSSNTGELFF	TGTGCCAGCAGCTCCAACACCGGGGAGCTGTTTTTT
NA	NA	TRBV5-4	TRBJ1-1	CASSLHYTEAFF	TGTGCCAGCAGCTTGCATTACACTGAAGCTTTCTTT
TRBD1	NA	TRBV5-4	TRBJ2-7	CASSLNRGPYEQYF	TGTGCCAGCAGCCTAAACAGGGGTCCCTACGAGCAGTACTTC
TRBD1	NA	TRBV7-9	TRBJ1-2	CSSSLGSGQGYYGYTF	TGTTCCAGCAGCTTAGGCTCGGGACAGGGGTACTATGGCTACACCTTC
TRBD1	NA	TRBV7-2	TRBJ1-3	CASSLVDRDGNTIYF	TGTGCCAGCAGCTTAGTTGACAGGGATGGAAACACCATATATTTT
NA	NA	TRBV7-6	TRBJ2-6	CASSPFTRPLFSGANGLTF	TGTGCCAGCAGCCCATTCACGCGGCCTCTATTCTCTGGGGCCAACGGCCTGACTTTC
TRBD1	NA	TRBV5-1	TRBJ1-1	CASSWGQGVATEAFF	TGCGCCAGCAGCTGGGGACAGGGGGTGGCGACTGAAGCTTTCTTT
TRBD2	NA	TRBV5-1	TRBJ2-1	CASSADGLAVGEQFF	TGCGCCAGCAGCGCGGATGGACTAGCGGTCGGTGAGCAGTTCTTC